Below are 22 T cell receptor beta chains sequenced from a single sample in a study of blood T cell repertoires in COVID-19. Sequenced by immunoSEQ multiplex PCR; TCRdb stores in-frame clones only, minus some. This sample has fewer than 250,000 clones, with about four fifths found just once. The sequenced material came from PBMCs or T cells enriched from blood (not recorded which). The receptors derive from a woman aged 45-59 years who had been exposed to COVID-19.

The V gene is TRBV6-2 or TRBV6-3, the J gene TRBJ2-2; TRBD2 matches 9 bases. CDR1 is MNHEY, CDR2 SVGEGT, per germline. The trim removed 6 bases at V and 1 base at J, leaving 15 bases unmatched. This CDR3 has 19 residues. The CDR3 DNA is TGTGCCAGCAGCCCCTTCCGCGGTGGAGCGGGGGGGAACACCGGGGAGCTGTTTTTT. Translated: CASSPFRGGAGGNTGELFF.

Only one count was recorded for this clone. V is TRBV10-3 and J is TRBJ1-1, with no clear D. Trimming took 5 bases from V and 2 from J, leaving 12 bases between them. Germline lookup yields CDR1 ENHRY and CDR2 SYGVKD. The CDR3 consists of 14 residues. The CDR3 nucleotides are TGTGCCATCAGTCCTTGGCGGGGAAACACTGAAGCTTTCTTT. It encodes CAISPWRGNTEAFF.

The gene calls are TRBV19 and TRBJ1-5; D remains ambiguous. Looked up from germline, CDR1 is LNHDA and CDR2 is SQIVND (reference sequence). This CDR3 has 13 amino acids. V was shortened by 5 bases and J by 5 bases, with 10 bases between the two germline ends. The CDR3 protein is CASSSQSDQPQHF. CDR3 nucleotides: TGTGCCAGTAGTTCACAGTCCGATCAGCCCCAGCATTTT.

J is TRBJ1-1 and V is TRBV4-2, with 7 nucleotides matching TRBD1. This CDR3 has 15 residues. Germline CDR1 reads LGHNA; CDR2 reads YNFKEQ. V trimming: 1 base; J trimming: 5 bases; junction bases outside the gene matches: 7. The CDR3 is CASSQGEGGRTEAFF. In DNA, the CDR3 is TGTGCCAGCAGCCAAGGCGAAGGGGGCAGGACTGAAGCTTTCTTT.

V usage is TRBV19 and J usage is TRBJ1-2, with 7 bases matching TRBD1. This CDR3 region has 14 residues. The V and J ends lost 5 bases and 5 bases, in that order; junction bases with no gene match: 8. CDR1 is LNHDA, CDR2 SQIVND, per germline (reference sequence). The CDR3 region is CASSEGQVIYGYTF. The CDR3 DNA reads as TGTGCCAGTAGTGAAGGACAGGTGATTTATGGCTACACCTTC.

CDR3 nucleotides: TGTGCCAGCTCACCAGCGACAGGGGGCGAGCCCCAGCATTTT. It codes for CASSPATGGEPQHF. The chain carries TRBV18 and TRBJ1-5, with 10 bases fitting TRBD1. In germline, CDR1 is KGHSH, CDR2 LQKENI. The CDR3 consists of 14 residues. The trim removed 2 bases at V and 8 bases at J, leaving 3 bases unmatched.

This CDR3 is CASRKRGGNYGYTF. The CDR3, as DNA: TGTGCCAGCAGGAAGAGGGGAGGCAACTATGGCTACACCTTC. The gene calls are TRBV6-5 and TRBJ1-2; possibly TRBD1 for D (5 bases). This CDR3 region has 14 residues. The V end lost 6 bases, the J end lost 2 bases, and 13 bases lay between the germline ends. CDR1 MNHEY and CDR2 SVGAGI come from the germline V gene.

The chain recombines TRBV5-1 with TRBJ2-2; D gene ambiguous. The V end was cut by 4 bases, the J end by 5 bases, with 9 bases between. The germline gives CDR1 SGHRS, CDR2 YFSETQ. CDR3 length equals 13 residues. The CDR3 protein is CASSLSLTGELFF. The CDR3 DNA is TGCGCCAGCAGCCTGTCCCTTACCGGGGAGCTGTTTTTT. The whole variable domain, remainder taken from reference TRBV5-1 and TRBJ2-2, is KAGVTQTPRYLIKTRGQQVTLSCSPISGHRSVSWYQQTPGQGLQFLFEYFSETQRNKGNFPGRFSGRQFSNSRSEMNVSTLELGDSALYLCASSLSLTGELFFGEGSRLTVL.

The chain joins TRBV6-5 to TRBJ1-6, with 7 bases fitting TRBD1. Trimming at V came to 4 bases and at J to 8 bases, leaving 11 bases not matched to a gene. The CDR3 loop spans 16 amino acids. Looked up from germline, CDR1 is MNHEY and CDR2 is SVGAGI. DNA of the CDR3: TGTGCCAGCAGTTCCCTGTGGAAGGGGGCGGATTCACCCCTCCACTTT. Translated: CASSSLWKGADSPLHF.

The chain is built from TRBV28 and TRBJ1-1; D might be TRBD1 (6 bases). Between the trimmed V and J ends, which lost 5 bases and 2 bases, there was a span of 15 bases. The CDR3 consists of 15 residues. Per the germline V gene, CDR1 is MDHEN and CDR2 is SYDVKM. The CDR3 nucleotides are TGTGCCAGCAGTGCCAACCTCGGGACAAACACTGAAGCTTTCTTT. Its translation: CASSANLGTNTEAFF.

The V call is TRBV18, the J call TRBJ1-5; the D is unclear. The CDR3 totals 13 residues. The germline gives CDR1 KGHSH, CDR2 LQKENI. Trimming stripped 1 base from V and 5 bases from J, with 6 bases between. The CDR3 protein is CASSPLPDQPQHF. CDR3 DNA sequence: TGTGCCAGCTCACCACTTCCCGATCAGCCCCAGCATTTT. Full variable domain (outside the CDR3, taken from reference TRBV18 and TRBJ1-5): NAGVMQNPRHLVRRRGQEARLRCSPMKGHSHVYWYRQLPEEGLKFMVYLQKENIIDESGMPKERFSAEFPKEGPSILRIQQVVRGDSAAYFCASSPLPDQPQHFGDGTRLSIL.

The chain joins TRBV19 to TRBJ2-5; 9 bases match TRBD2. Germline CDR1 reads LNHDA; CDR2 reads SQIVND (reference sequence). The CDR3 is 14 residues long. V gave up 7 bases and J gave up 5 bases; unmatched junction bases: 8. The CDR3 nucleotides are TGTGCCAGTAACGCGGGGGGGCTGAAGGAGACCCAGTACTTC. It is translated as CASNAGGLKETQYF.

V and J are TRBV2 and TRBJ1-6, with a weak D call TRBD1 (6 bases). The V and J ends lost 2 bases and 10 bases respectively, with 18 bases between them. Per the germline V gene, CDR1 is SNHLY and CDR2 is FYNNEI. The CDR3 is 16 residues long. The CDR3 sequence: CASSEPGPGQGSPLHF. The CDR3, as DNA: TGTGCCAGCAGTGAACCAGGGCCAGGCCAGGGGTCACCCCTCCACTTT.

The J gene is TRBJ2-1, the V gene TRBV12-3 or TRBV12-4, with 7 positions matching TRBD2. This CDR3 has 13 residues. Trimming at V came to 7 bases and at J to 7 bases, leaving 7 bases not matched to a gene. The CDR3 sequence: CASTIIGGNEQFF. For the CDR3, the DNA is TGTGCCAGCACTATCATCGGGGGGAATGAGCAGTTCTTC.

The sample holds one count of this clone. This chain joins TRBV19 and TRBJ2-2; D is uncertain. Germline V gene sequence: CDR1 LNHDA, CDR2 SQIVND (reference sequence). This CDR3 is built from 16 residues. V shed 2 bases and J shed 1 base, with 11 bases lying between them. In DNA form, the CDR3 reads TGTGCCAGTAGTATAACCAACCTAATGAACACCGGGGAGCTGTTTTTT. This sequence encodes CASSITNLMNTGELFF.

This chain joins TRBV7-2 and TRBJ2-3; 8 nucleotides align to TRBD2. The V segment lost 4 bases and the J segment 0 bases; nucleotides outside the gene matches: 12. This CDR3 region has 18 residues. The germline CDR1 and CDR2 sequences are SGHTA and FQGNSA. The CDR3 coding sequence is TGTGCCAGCAGCTGGAGTAGCGGGGTAATATCCAGCACAGATACGCAGTATTTT. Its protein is CASSWSSGVISSTDTQYF. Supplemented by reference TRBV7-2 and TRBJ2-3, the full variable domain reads GAGVSQSPSNKVTEKGKDVELRCDPISGHTALYWYRQSLGQGLEFLIYFQGNSAPDKSGLPSDRFSAERTGGSVSTLTIQRTQQEDSAVYLCASSWSSGVISSTDTQYFGPGTRLTVL.

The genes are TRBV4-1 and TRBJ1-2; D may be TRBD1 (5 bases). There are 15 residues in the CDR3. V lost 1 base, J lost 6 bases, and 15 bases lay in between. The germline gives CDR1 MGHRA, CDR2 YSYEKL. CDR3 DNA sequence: TGCGCCAGCAGCCAAGTATGGCAGGGTGAGGATGGCTACACCTTC. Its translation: CASSQVWQGEDGYTF.

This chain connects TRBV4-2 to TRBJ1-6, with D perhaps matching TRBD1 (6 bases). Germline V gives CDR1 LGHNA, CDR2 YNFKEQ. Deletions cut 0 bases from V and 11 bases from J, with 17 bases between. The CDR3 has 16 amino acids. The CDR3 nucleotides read TGTGCCAGCAGCCAAGATAGGGGGGGTGGGCTGCCACCCCTCCACTTT. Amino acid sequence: CASSQDRGGGLPPLHF.

The DNA for the CDR3 is TGTGCCAGCAGCTTGGGGGACAGGTCCTACGAGCAGTACTTC. Residues: CASSLGDRSYEQYF. The chain links TRBV5-4 to TRBJ2-7; 8 nucleotides line up with TRBD1. V lost 0 bases to trimming and J lost 1 base; unmatched junction nucleotides: 0. The CDR3 is 14 amino acids. CDR1 is SGHNT, CDR2 YYREEE, per germline (reference sequence).

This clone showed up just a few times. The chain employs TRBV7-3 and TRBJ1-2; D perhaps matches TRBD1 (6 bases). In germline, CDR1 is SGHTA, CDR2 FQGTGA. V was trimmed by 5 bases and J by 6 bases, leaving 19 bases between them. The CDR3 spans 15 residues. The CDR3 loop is CASSATGSYEDGYTF. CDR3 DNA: TGTGCCAGCAGCGCTACAGGGAGTTACGAGGATGGCTACACCTTC.

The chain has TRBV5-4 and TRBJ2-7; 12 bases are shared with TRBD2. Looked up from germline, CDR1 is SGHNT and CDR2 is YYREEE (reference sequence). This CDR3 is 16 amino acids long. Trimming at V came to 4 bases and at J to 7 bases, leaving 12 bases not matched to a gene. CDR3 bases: TGTGCCAGCAGCCCAGCCGGACTAGCGGGGCCGAGTGAGCAGTACTTC. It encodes CASSPAGLAGPSEQYF.

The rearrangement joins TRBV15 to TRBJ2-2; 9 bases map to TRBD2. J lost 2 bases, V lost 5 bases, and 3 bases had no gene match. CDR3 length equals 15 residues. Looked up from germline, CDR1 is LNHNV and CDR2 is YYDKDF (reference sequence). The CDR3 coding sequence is TGTGCCACCAGCCCAGCGGGGGGCAACACCGGGGAGCTGTTTTTT. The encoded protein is CATSPAGGNTGELFF.